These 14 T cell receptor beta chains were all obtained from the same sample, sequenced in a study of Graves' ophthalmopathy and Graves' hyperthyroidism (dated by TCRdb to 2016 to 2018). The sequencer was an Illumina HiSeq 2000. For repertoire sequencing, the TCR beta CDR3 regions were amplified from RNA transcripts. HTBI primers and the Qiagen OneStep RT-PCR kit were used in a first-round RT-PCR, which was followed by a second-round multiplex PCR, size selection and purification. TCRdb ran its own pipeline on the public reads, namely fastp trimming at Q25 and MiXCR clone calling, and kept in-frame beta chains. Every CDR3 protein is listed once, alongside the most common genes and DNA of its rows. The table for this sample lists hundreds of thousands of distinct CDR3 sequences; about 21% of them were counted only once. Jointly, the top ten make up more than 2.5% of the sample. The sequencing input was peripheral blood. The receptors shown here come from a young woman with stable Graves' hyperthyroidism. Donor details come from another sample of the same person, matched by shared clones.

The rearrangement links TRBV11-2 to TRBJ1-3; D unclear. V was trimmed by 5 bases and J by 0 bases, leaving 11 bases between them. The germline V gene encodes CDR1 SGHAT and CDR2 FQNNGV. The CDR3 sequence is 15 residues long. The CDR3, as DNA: TGTGCCAGCAGCACCCTCAGGTCCTCTGGAAACACCATATATTTT. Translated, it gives CASSTLRSSGNTIYF.

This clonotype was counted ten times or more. CDR3 nucleotide sequence: TGTGCCAGCAGTTACTCACACAAGAACACTGAAGCTTTCTTT. This sequence encodes CASSYSHKNTEAFF. This chain joins TRBV6-2 or TRBV6-3 and TRBJ1-1; D is undetermined. Germline CDR1 reads MNHEY; CDR2 reads SVGEGT. The V gene lost 0 bases and the J gene lost 1 base, with 6 bases spanning the gap. CDR3 length: 14 residues.

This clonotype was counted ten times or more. CDR3 nucleotide sequence: TGCGCCAGCAGCTCAAGGGTGTCGCGGAACACCGGGGAGCTGTTTTTT. Translation: CASSSRVSRNTGELFF. The chain uses TRBV5-1 and TRBJ2-2; no reliable D call. Germline V gene sequence: CDR1 SGHRS, CDR2 YFSETQ. This CDR3 is built from 16 residues. The V end lost 3 bases, the J end lost 1 base, and 13 bases lay between the germline ends.

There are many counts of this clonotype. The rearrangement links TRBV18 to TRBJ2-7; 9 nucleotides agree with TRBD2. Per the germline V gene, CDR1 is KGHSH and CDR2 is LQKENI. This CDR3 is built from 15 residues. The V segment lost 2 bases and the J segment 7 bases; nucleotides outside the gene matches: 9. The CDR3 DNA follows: TGTGCCAGCTCACCAGCCGCGGGAGGGCCGGAAGAGCAGTACTTC. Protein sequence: CASSPAAGGPEEQYF.

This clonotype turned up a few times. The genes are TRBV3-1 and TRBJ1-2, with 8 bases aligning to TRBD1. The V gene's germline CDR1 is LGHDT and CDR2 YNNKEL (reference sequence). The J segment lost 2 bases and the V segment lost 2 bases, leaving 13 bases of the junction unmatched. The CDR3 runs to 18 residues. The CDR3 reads CASSQIGVRGHSNYGYTF. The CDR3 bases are TGTGCCAGCAGCCAAATCGGCGTCAGGGGGCACTCGAACTATGGCTACACCTTC.

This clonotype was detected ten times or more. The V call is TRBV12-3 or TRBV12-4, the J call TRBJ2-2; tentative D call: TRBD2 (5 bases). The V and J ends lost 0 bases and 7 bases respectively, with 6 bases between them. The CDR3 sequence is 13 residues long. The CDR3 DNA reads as TGTGCCAGCAGTTTAGCGCGGGTCGGGGAGCTGTTTTTT. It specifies CASSLARVGELFF.

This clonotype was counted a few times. CDR3 in DNA: TGTGCCAGCAGTGAACATACGGGAAGAAGCAATCAGCCCCAGCATTTT. Its protein is CASSEHTGRSNQPQHF. This chain links TRBV6-1 with TRBJ1-5; D gene uncertain. The germline V and J ends were trimmed by 2 bases and 1 base, with 12 bases remaining between them. The CDR3 consists of 16 residues. Germline V CDR1 and CDR2: MNHNS, SASEGT.

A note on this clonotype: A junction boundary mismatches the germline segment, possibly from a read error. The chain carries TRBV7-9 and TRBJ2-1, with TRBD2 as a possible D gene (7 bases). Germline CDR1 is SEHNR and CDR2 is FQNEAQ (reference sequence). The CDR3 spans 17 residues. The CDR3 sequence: CASSLLRERDIYNEKFF. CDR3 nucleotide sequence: TGTGCCAGCAGCTTATTGCGGGAGAGGGACATTTACAATGAGAAGTTCTTC.

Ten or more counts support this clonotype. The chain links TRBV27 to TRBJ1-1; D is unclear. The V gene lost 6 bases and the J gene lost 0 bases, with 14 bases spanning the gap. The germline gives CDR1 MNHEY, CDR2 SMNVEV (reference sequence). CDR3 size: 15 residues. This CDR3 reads CASSSTTEMNTEAFF. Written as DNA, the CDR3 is TGTGCCAGCAGCTCTACTACAGAAATGAACACTGAAGCTTTCTTT.

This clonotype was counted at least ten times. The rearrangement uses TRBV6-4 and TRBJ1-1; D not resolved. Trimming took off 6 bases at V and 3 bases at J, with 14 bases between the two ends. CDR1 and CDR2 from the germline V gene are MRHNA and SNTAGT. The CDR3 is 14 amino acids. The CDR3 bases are TGTGCCAGCAGCGCAGGAGGGATCCACACTGAAGCTTTCTTT. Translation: CASSAGGIHTEAFF.

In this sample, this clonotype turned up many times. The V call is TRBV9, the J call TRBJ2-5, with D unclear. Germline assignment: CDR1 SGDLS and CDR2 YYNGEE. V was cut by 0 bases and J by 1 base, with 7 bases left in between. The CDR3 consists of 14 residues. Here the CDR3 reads CASSVGGSQETQYF. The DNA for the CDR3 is TGTGCCAGCAGCGTAGGTGGGTCCCAAGAGACCCAGTACTTC.

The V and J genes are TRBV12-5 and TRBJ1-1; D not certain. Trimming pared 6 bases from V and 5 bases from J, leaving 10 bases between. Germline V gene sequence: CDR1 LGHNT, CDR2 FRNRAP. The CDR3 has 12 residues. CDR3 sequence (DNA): TGTGCTAGTGGCTTCACGGGAACTGAAGCTTTCTTT. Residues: CASGFTGTEAFF. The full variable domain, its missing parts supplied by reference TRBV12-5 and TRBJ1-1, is DARVTQTPRHKVTEMGQEVTMRCQPILGHNTVFWYRQTMMQGLELLAYFRNRAPLDDSGMPKDRFSAEMPDATLATLKIQPSEPRDSAVYFCASGFTGTEAFFGQGTRLTVV.

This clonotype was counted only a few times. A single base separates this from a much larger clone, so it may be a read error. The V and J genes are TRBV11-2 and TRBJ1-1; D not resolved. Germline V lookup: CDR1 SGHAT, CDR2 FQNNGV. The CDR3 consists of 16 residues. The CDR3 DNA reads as TGTGCCAGCAGCTTAGACAGACGGGGAATGAACACTGAAGCTTGCTTT. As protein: CASSLDRRGMNTEACF.

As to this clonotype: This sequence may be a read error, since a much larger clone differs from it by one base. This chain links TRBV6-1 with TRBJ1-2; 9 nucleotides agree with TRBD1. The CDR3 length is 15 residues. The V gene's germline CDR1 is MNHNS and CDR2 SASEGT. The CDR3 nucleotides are TGTGCCAGCAGCACTACGGGACAGGGCTTTCATGGCTACACTTTC. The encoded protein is CASSTTGQGFHGYTF.